In its sample, the clone carrying this T cell receptor beta chain was seen once. The protocol was immunoSEQ multiplex PCR, while the TCRdb copy is restricted to in-frame clones and leaves out a portion. Among approximately 70,000 clones listed, 85% were seen once. This sample was taken from a study of T cell responses to AZD1222 COVID-19 vaccine. Germline CDR1 reads SQVTM; CDR2 reads ANQGSEA. The V end was cut by 4 bases, the J end by 7 bases, with 17 bases between. The CDR3 is made up of 14 amino acids. This specimen was peripheral blood, taken on day 0 of AZD1222 vaccination. This TCR derives from an adult in good health. The chain is built from TRBV29-1 and TRBJ2-1; a possible D gene is TRBD2 (5 bases). The CDR3 is CSVVGTGIGNEQFF. DNA of the CDR3: TGCAGCGTTGTTGGAACCGGGATCGGAAATGAGCAGTTCTTC.